Reported below is one T cell receptor beta chain. This clone was counted a single time. Its antigen has not been determined. Base quality data are lacking; no much larger clone is found one base away. The sample comes from a study of blood T cell repertoires in COVID-19 (dated by TCRdb to 2020 to 2022). General notes on the study: Collaborator samples came from the United States, Italy and Spain and covered acute and convalescent phases of COVID-19. Samples came from the ongoing ImmuneRACE study (first 160 participants) plus 1,254 subjects from 6 global collaborators. Deeply sampled blood TCRbeta repertoires from subjects exposed to, actively infected with, or recovered from COVID-19 were included in the dataset. A de-identified subject ID, COVID-19 status, age in years and sex were almost always included in the sample metadata. The repertoires were released in a freely available public database meant as a resource for research on the immune response to SARS-CoV-2. HLA class I and class II types, where available, came from metadata supplied by the sample provider rather than from assay-based typing. The material from the prospective study consisted of cDNA or gDNA derived from T cells, B-cell-depleted T cells, or PBMCs.

Enrolling through a virtual design, the prospective study's participants ranged in age from roughly 18 to 89 years and lived across around 25 United States geographic areas. To assign participants to cohorts, the prospective study relied on clinical history that participants themselves reported in a screening survey and a study questionnaire. Exposed participants were defined as having been in contact with someone with a PCR-confirmed or clinician-diagnosed COVID-19 case within 2 weeks of study entry. Each participant in the prospective study had whole blood, serum and a nasopharyngeal or oropharyngeal swab collected by mobile phlebotomists. Prospective study participants could optionally give additional blood draws and questionnaires over an approximately two-month period. Before DNA extraction, prospective study blood samples were shipped either frozen or at room temperature. TCRbeta CDR3 regions were amplified from genomic DNA using the immunoSEQ Assay, a bias-controlled multiplex PCR. Concerning the study's data processing: The number of nucleated cells in each sample was estimated by amplification of reference gene primers within the assay. To quantify the absolute abundance of each unique TCRbeta CDR3 rearrangement, sequence reads were collapsed and filtered. For each sample, productive Simpson clonality was calculated as the square root of Simpson's diversity index across productive rearrangements. This immuneACCESS table, as held by TCRdb, lists in-frame sequences with V and J called but not all clones. Of the missing ones, under half trace to an unresolved V gene in checked studies; the others have no known cause. V and J calls and clone size follow that table, whereas D and trimming were derived from the DNA. Here the sample has roughly 380,000 clones; roughly 86% occur a single time. 1% of the sample lies in the top ten.

Overall results and qualifications from the work: The quantity of clinical and demographic metadata differed by source and by participant and was supplied without curation.

The germline V gene provides CDR1 SGDLS and CDR2 YYNGEE. Reading from cysteine to phenylalanine, the CDR3 counts 17 amino acids. Kept here is only the CDR3 DNA, which spans 51 bases and is read in frame from base 1. Ends trimmed: V by 0 bases, J by 5 bases; bases unmatched to a gene: 6. The sequence is built from TRBV9 and TRBJ2-1; 12 bases in the junction line up with TRBD2. Sequences were obtained from PBMCs or T cells enriched from blood (not recorded which). The sequence came from a woman under 40 who had been exposed to COVID-19. The CDR3 sequence is CASSVAGTSGRHNEQFF. The nucleotides read TGTGCCAGCAGCGTAGCTGGGACTAGCGGGCGCCACAATGAGCAGTTCTTC. Reference TRBV9 and TRBJ2-1 proteins supply the regions before and after the CDR3; the full variable domain is: DSGVTQTPKHLITATGQRVTLRCSPRSGDLSVYWYQQSLDQGLQFLIQYYNGEERAKGNILERFSAQQFPDLHSELNLSSLELGDSALYFCASSVAGTSGRHNEQFFGPGTRLTVL.